This T cell receptor (beta chain) was recovered during a study of blood T cell repertoires in COVID-19. About the research overall: Sites in the United States, Italy and Spain provided acute and convalescent COVID-19 samples.

This CDR3 contains 18 residues. The germline V gene has CDR1 SGHDT and CDR2 YYEEEE. The junction had 10 bases not matched to a gene; V was cut back by 4 bases and J by 3 bases. Original analysis: Estimates of nucleated cell counts were drawn from the amplification of reference gene primers. Using immunoSEQ multiplex PCR, the repertoire was profiled, and TCRdb retains in-frame clones only, with some absent. V, J and clone size are those of that table, while D and trimming were read from the DNA. The table lists fewer than 300,000 clones, 80% to 95% of them singletons, with around 1.1% in the top ten. The chain is built from TRBV5-6 and TRBJ2-5; 15 nucleotides agree with TRBD2. This TCR was sampled from a woman aged 30 to 39 who had recovered from COVID-19. The material sequenced was PBMCs or T cells enriched from blood (not recorded which). CDR3 protein: CASSPGLAGGPSEETQYF. The CDR3 coding sequence is TGTGCCAGCAGCCCCGGACTAGCGGGAGGGCCCTCTGAAGAGACCCAGTACTTC.